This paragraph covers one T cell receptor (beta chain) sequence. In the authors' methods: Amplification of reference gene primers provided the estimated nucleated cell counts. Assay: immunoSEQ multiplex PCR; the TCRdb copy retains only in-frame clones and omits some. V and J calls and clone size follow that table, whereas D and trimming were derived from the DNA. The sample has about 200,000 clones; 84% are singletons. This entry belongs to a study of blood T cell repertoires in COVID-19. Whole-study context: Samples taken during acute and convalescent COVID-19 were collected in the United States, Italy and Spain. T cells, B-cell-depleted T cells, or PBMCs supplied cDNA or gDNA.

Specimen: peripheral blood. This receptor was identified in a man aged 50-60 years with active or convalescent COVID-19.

The CDR3 reads CASSLYGQTYQPQHF. CDR3 in DNA: TGTGCCAGCAGTTTGTATGGACAGACATATCAGCCCCAGCATTTT. V gene TRBV28 combines with J gene TRBJ1-5; D perhaps matches TRBD1 (6 bases). The germline V gene encodes CDR1 MDHEN and CDR2 SYDVKM. Deletions cut 3 bases from V and 5 bases from J, with 14 bases between. The CDR3 sequence is 15 residues long.